These 5 T cell receptor beta chains were sequenced from one sample in a study of cytomegalovirus exposure and HLA in healthy donors. Primers included in the PCR were 60 Vbeta and 13 Jbeta primers. Libraries were prepared by immunoSEQ multiplex PCR; TCRdb keeps only in-frame clonotypes and omits some of them. The data show about 120,000 clones, about three quarters seen once. Input material: PBMCs. Receptors originate from a woman aged 40 to 49 in good health and CMV-seronegative.

This clone was observed a few times. The rearrangement links TRBV27 to TRBJ2-5; D is ambiguous. Germline V gives CDR1 MNHEY, CDR2 SMNVEV (reference sequence). The CDR3 totals 14 residues. Trimming took 4 bases from V and 4 from J, leaving 13 bases between them. CDR3 coding DNA: TGTGCCAGCAGTTCACTGGAGTACCGAGAGACCCAGTACTTC. It codes for CASSSLEYRETQYF.

The chain is built from TRBV10-3 and TRBJ1-2, with D unresolved. CDR1 is ENHRY and CDR2 is SYGVKD in the germline V gene. Trimming removed 2 bases from V and 2 bases from J, with 6 bases in between. This CDR3 is built from 13 residues. The CDR3 here is CAISEAGNYGYTF. CDR3 sequence (DNA): TGTGCCATCAGTGAGGCGGGGAACTATGGCTACACCTTC.

The chain carries TRBV28 and TRBJ1-2; TRBD1 matches 7 bases. The CDR3 is 13 amino acids. V lost 3 bases, J lost 5 bases, and 3 bases stayed unmatched. CDR1 MDHEN and CDR2 SYDVKM come from the germline V gene. The CDR3, as DNA: TGTGCCAGCAGTTTGCAGGGGGGTTATGGCTACACCTTC. Translating it yields CASSLQGGYGYTF.

The V gene is TRBV15, the J gene TRBJ1-6; D remains ambiguous. In germline, CDR1 is LNHNV, CDR2 YYDKDF (reference sequence). Between the trimmed V and J ends, which lost 0 bases and 0 bases, there was a span of 6 bases. CDR3 length equals 16 residues. CDR3 region: CATSRDDSSYNSPLHF. Written as DNA, the CDR3 is TGTGCCACCAGCAGAGATGATAGCTCCTATAATTCACCCCTCCACTTT. Complete variable domain (other parts from reference TRBV15 and TRBJ1-6): DAMVIQNPRYQVTQFGKPVTLSCSQTLNHNVMYWYQQKSSQAPKLLFHYYDKDFNNEADTPDNFQSRRPNTSFCFLDIRSPGLGDTAMYLCATSRDDSSYNSPLHFGNGTRLTVT.

The rearrangement joins TRBV5-1 to TRBJ2-1; 8 bases fit TRBD1. Germline V CDR1 and CDR2: SGHRS, YFSETQ. The ends lost 2 bases at V and 8 bases at J; junction bases unmatched: 12. The CDR3 sequence is 16 residues long. The CDR3 nucleotides are TGCGCCAGCAGCTTCCTCGGGCAGGGGGCTCGCGATGAGCAGTTCTTC. This gives the protein CASSFLGQGARDEQFF.